This paragraph reports one T cell receptor beta chain. This clonotype was seen at least ten times. Its cognate antigen has yet to be identified. Base qualities are not provided; no much larger clone lies one nucleotide away. This sample was included in a study of T-cell memory formation after mild COVID-19 (dated by TCRdb to the early 2020s). Concerning the study at large: TCR sequence clusters from the two donors were largely donor specific. In two donors, T-cell clones that expanded and contracted after mild COVID-19 were followed by sequencing TCRalpha and TCRbeta repertoires longitudinally. Two young, previously healthy adult volunteers, one female and one male, were included in the cohort. Results and caveats for the whole study, not just this receptor: Only a couple of mild cases were covered by the study, and larger cohorts that include severe cases with pre-infection samples were considered necessary. Contracting CD4+ clones were located mainly in the CM and EM memory subsets, whereas CD8+ clones were found to be enriched in EMRA. From day 15 to 85, contracting clones showed balanced CD4/CD8 phenotypes, whereas a second wave of clones that expanded from day 15 to 37 leaned towards CD4+. Some responding clones were detected in pre-infection memory, suggesting pre-existing cross-reactive memory T cells joined the SARS-CoV-2 response. The second-wave clones that peaked on day 37 were not confirmed to be SARS-CoV-2 specific.

Ficoll-Paque density gradient centrifugation was the method used to isolate PBMCs. TCRdb shows the sequencer as Illumina NovaSeq 6000. cDNA libraries for TCRalpha and TCRbeta were prepared by 5'RACE using constant-segment primers, with sample barcodes and unique molecular identifiers added. RNA was extracted from every sample with Trizol reagent. Libraries were amplified in two PCR steps, with a second sample barcode and Illumina TruSeq adapters added in the second step. Sequencing of libraries was performed on an Illumina NovaSeq with 2 x 150 bp paired-end reads. The published analysis was carried out like this. The reads were demultiplexed and collapsed into UMI-guided consensus sequences using migec v1.2.7. With mixcr v2.1.11, UMI consensuses were aligned to TRA and TRB V and J templates and assembled into clonotypes. A clonotype was counted as expanded or contracted only when both edgeR and NoisET called the clonotype significant, with the noise models trained on biological replicates. For edgeR calls, a false discovery rate-adjusted p below 0.01 and a log2 fold-change threshold of 1 were applied. As an exploratory analysis of dynamics, max-normalized trajectories of the 1000 most abundant clonotypes were examined by PCA with hierarchical clustering. Each responding clone was given a CD4 or CD8 phenotype based on the CD4+ and CD8+ repertoires, which had been sequenced separately. The raw public reads went through TCRdb reprocessing: fastp at Q25, MiXCR clone calling, in-frame beta chains kept. Entries that share a CDR3 protein sequence are merged under the most common genes and DNA. The authors' filters were not applied to this entry. The sample profile shows hundreds of thousands of distinct CDR3 sequences; just over 20% of them were found once. The biggest ten clones account for approximately 13% of the sample.

The source material was PBMCs or a T cell subset sorted from them (not recorded which). This sequence was found in an adult woman who had mild COVID-19 (a few samples of this study predate the infection). The sample titles of this study are shuffled in the database, so cell type and time point are left out; the donor was told from shared clones.

The CDR3 protein: CASSLTSGRGGTDTQYF. The nucleotide sequence reads TGCGCCAGCAGCTTGACTAGCGGGAGGGGAGGCACAGATACGCAGTATTTT. The chain links TRBV5-1 with TRBJ2-3; 13 central bases correspond to TRBD2. Unmatched junction bases come to 3, with V trimmed by 1 base and J by 1 base. Reading the germline V gene gives CDR1 SGHRS and CDR2 YFSETQ. The CDR3 holds 17 amino acids from the cysteine to the phenylalanine. Only CDR3 DNA is held: 51 bases, read in frame from base 1.